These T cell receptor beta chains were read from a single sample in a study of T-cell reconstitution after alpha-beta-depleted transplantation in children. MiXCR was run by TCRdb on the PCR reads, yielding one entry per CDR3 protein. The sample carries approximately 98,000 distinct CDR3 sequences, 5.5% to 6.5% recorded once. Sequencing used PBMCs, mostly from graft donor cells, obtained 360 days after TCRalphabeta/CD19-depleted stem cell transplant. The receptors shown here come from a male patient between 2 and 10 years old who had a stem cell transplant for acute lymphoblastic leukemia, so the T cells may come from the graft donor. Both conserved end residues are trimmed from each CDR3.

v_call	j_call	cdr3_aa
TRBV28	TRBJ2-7	ASSSPAWEQY
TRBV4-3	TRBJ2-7	ASSQDVGRSYEQY
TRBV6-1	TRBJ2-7	ASSEHRNGEQY
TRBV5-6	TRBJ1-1	ASTEGTEAF
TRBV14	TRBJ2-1	ASSQIREEANEQF
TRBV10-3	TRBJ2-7	ATQTSLGSYEQY
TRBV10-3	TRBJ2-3	AIKLAGEGDTQY
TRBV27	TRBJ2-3	ASSLTARTSSEADTQY
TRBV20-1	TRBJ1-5	SASFSLGAYSNQPQH
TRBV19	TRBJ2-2	ASNLGTGELF
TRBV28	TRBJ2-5	ASLETVEQTQY
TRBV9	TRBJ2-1	ASSVGGLEVVDGQF
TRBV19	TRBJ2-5	ASSPVPGQGYQETQY
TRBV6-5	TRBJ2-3	ASSYEVPADTQY
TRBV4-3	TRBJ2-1	ASSQEGTIYNEQF
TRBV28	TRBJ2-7	ASSRLGVGARFYEQY
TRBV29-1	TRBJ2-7	SVGSETGTYEQY
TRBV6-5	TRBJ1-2	ASSYSVGLYGYT
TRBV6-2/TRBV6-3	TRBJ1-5	ASLLRGGGQPQH
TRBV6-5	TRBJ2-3	ASSPPGRMGNTQY
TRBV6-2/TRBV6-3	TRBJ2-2	ASSPTSVELF
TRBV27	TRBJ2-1	ASSLSKSGTRHEQF
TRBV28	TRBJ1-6	ATSEEYNSPLH
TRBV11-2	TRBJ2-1	ASSPLPGTSGGEQF
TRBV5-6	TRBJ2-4	ASSEQGYSKNIQY
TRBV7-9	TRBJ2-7	ASSSLLAGGEQY
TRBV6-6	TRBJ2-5	ASRHLGGETQY
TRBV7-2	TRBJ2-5	DSSFPGQRKETQY
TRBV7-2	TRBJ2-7	ASSSRDVYEQY
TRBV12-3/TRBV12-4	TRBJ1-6	ASSPHGRGNSPLH
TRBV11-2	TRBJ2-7	ASSLTGGYEQY
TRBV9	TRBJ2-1	ASSGSGQTYNEQF
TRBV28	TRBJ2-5	ASSLPGQGFVQETQY
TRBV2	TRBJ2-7	ASWGIEQY
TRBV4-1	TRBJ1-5	ASSPEGVLNQPQH
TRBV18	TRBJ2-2	ASSTARGLPGELF
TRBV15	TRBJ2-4	ATSPPEKLNIQY